This TCR beta chain was sequenced in a study of cytomegalovirus exposure and HLA in healthy donors. The study's findings and limits: As a later analysis showed, a missense DCLRE1C variant was linked to trimming of TCR beta V- and J-genes.

PCR primers comprised 60 Vbeta and 13 Jbeta primers. Clones were read by immunoSEQ multiplex PCR, and TCRdb kept only the in-frame ones, dropping some. Of approximately 88,000 clones listed, roughly 79% are singletons. In germline, CDR1 is SGDLS, CDR2 YYNGEE. Losses at the gene ends were 4 bases for V and 6 bases for J; bases not matched to a gene: 7. There are 15 residues in the CDR3. This clone has just one count. What it binds is not known. The sequencing input was PBMCs. The chain has TRBV9 and TRBJ1-5; 10 nucleotides align to TRBD1. This sequence originates from a male donor in good health and CMV-seronegative. This CDR3 reads CASSKGTGDSQPQHF. CDR3 sequence (DNA): TGTGCCAGCAGCAAAGGGACAGGGGATAGTCAGCCCCAGCATTTT. The whole variable domain, filled in from reference TRBV9 and TRBJ1-5, reads DSGVTQTPKHLITATGQRVTLRCSPRSGDLSVYWYQQSLDQGLQFLIQYYNGEERAKGNILERFSAQQFPDLHSELNLSSLELGDSALYFCASSKGTGDSQPQHFGDGTRLSIL.